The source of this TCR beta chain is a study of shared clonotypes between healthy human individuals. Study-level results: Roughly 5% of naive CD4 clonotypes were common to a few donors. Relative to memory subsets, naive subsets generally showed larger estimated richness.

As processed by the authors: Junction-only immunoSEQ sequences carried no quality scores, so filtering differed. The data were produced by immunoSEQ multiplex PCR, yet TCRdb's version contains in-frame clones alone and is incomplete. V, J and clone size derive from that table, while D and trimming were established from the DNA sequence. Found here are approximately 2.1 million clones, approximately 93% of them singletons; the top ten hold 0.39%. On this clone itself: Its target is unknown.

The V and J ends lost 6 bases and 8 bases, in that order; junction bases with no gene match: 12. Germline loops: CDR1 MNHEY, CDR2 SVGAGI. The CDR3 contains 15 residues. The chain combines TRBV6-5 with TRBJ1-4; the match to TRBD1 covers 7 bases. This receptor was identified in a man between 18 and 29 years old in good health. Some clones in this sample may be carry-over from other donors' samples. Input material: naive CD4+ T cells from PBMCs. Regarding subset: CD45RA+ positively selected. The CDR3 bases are TGTGCCAGCAGGTCAATCATACAGGGGCCGGAAAAACTGTTTTTT. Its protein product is CASRSIIQGPEKLFF.